This TCR beta chain was obtained from a study of T-cell reconstitution after alpha-beta-depleted transplantation in children (dated by TCRdb to 2015 to 2016). As for the study more broadly: Using TCR repertoire profiling, the study followed T-cell immune reconstitution in a quantitative way in children after TCRalphabeta/CD19-depleted allogeneic hematopoietic cell transplantation. What the study reported, not specific to this receptor: Over subsequent months, a decline in hyperexpanded clone frequencies was noted, and after one year, T-cell counts and TCRbeta diversity were mostly ascribed to newly produced T cells. Apparently early alphabetaT-cell count recovery about two months after transplant reportedly relied on only several hundred rapidly expanded clones derived from non-depleted graft cells. In some patients, the high TCRbeta diversity seen at day 60 was put down to recipient T cells and intrathymic progenitors that had survived conditioning.

The sample holds many counts of this clonotype. Its antigen remains unidentified. It has no much larger one-base neighbor in the sample; base qualities were not kept. CDR1 and CDR2 (KGHDR, SFDVKD) derive from the germline V gene. Its CDR3 holds 16 amino acids, cysteine through phenylalanine. Only CDR3 DNA is held: 48 bases, read in frame from base 1. V is cut by 4 bases and J by 2 bases, and the space between the germline ends is 16 bases. Explained via the paper, the treatment or condition label denotes: allogeneic hematopoietic cell transplantation with graft depleted of TCRalphabeta T cells and CD19 B cells. The transplant recipients were children given TCRalphabeta/CD19-depleted allogeneic hematopoietic cell grafts. Library method: PCR. The sequencer was an Illumina HiSeq 2500. Molecular barcoding was employed in the preparation of TCR libraries, with unique molecular identifiers being used to normalize TCRbeta repertoire quantification. The public sequencing data were trimmed at Q25 with fastp and processed into clonotypes with MiXCR by TCRdb, which kept only in-frame beta chains. Rows are combined by CDR3 protein, so each entry shows the most common genes and DNA. This sample gives roughly 200,000 distinct CDR3 sequences in total; roughly 9.1% of them show up just once. The ten largest clonotypes hold less than 40% of the sample.

This sample comprised PBMCs, mostly from graft donor cells, obtained 360 days after TCRalphabeta/CD19-depleted stem cell transplant. The sequence was obtained from a male patient aged 2 to 9 who had a stem cell transplant for acute myeloid leukemia, so the T cells may come from the graft donor. The sequence joins TRBV24-1 to TRBJ2-5, and perhaps TRBD1 as D gene, on 5 matching bases. The CDR3 sequence is CATSDPSSDRQETQYF. Read as DNA, the sequence is TGTGCCACCAGTGACCCCTCCTCCGACAGACAAGAGACCCAGTACTTC.